Sequencing of this T cell receptor (beta chain) was carried out in a study of blood T cells in healthy people across ages. Sample-barcoded 5' priming and a J-beta primer mix drove a second PCR of about 6 to 12 cycles. Unique molecular identifiers of 12 random nucleotides labeled each cDNA. Each single sample gave us at least 3 million CDR3-containing paired-end reads. A single record per CDR3 protein comes from TCRdb applying MiXCR to the 5' RACE reads. The data hold some 1.5 million distinct CDR3 sequences, with 28% observed a single time. Donors ranged from roughly 6 to 100 years old and were healthy Caucasians in Russia. Sequencing used blood. The TCR was taken from a woman in her 30s in good health.

The CDR3 protein is CASSLAGAGRKNIQYF. CDR3 nucleotide sequence: TGTGCCAGCAGCTTAGCAGGAGCGGGACGGAAAAACATTCAGTACTTC. The V gene is TRBV7-9, the J gene TRBJ2-4; TRBD2 matches at 7 bases. The J segment lost 4 bases and the V segment lost 0 bases, leaving 6 bases of the junction unmatched. The CDR3 consists of 16 residues. Per the germline V gene, CDR1 is SEHNR and CDR2 is FQNEAQ (reference sequence).